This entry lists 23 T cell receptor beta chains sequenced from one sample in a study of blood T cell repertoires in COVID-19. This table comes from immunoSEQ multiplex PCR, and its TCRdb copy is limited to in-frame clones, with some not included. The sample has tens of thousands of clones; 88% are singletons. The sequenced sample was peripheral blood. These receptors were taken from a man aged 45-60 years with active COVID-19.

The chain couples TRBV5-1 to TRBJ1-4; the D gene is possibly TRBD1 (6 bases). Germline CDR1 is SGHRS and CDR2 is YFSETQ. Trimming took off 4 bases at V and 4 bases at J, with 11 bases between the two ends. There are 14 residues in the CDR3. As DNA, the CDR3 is TGCGCCAGCAGCCAGGGACAAATTAATGAAAAACTGTTTTTT. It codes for CASSQGQINEKLFF.

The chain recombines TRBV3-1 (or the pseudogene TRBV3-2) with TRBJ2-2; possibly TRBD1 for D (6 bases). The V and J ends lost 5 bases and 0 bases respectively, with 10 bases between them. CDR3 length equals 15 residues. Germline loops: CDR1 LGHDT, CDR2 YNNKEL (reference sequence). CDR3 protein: CASSARGSNTGELFF. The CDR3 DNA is TGTGCCAGCAGCGCCAGGGGTTCGAACACCGGGGAGCTGTTTTTT.

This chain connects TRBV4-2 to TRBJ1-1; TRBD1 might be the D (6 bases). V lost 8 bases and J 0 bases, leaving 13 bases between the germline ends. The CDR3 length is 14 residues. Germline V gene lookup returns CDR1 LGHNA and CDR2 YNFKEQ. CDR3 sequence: CASAWTAMNTEAFF. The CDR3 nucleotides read TGTGCCAGCGCCTGGACAGCGATGAACACTGAAGCTTTCTTT.

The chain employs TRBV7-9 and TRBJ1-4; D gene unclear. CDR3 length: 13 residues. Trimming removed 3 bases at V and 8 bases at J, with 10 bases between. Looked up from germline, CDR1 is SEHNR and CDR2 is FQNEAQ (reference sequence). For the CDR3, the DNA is TGTGCCAGCAGCTTCCAAGTGGGCGAAAAACTGTTTTTT. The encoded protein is CASSFQVGEKLFF. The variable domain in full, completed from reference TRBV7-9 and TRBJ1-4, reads DTGVSQNPRHKITKRGQNVTFRCDPISEHNRLYWYRQTLGQGPEFLTYFQNEAQLEKSRLLSDRFSAERPKGSFSTLEIQRTEQGDSAMYLCASSFQVGEKLFFGSGTQLSVL.

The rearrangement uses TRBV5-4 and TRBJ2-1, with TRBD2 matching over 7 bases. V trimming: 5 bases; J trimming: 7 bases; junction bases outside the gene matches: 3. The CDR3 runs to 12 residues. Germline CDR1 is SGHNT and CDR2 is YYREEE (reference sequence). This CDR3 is CASSYGGNEQFF. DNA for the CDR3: TGTGCCAGCAGTTACGGGGGGAATGAGCAGTTCTTC.

The CDR3 DNA reads TGCGCCAGCAGCCCCACTACTAGCGGGAAGTTCTCCTACGAGCAGTACGTC. Amino acid sequence: CASSPTTSGKFSYEQYV. The chain couples TRBV5-1 to TRBJ2-7, with TRBD2 identical over 10 bases. The CDR3 runs to 17 residues. V shed 4 bases, J shed 0 bases, and the junction held 10 bases outside the gene matches. CDR1 SGHRS and CDR2 YFSETQ come from the germline V gene.

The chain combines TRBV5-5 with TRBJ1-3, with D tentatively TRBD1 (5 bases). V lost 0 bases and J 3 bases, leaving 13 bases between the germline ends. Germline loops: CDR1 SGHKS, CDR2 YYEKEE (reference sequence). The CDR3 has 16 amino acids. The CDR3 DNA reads TGTGCCAGCAGCTTGGAACCTCGGACAATTGGAAACACCATATATTTT. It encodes CASSLEPRTIGNTIYF.

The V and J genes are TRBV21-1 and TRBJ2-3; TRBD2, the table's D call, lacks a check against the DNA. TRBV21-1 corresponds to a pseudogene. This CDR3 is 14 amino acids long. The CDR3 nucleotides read TGTGCCAGCAGCCCCCTGGGTGGGAGAGATACGCAGTATTTT. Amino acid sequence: CASSPLGGRDTQYF.

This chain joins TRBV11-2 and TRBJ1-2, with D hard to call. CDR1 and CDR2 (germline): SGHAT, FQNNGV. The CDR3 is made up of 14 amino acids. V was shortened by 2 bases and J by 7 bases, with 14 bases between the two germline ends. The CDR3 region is CASSLRSGVGGYTF. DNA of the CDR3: TGTGCCAGCAGCTTAAGGTCGGGAGTGGGTGGCTACACCTTC.

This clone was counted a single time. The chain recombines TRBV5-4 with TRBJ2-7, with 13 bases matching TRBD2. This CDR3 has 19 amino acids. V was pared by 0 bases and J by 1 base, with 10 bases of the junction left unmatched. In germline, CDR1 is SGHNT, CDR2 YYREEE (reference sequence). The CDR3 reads CASSLVGVTSGRLSYEQYV. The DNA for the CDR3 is TGTGCCAGCAGCTTGGTTGGCGTGACTAGCGGGAGGCTTTCCTACGAGCAGTACGTC.

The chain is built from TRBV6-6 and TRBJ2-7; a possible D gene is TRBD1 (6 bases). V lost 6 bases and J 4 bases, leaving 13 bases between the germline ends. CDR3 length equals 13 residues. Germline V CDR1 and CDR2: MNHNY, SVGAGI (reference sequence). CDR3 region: CASSPKDRYEQYF. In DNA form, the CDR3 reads TGTGCCAGCAGCCCCAAGGACAGATACGAGCAGTACTTC.

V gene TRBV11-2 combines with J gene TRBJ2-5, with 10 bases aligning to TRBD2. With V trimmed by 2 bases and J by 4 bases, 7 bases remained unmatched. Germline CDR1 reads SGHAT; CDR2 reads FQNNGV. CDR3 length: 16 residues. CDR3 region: CASSLRASGSGETQYF. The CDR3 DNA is TGTGCCAGCAGCTTAAGGGCTAGCGGGAGCGGAGAGACCCAGTACTTC.

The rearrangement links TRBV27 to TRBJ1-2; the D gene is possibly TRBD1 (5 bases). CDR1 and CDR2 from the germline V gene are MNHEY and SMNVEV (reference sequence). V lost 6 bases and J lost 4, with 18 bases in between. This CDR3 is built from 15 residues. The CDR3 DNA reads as TGTGCCAGCAGCCCCCGGGGGGTAGTACGCTATGGCTACACCTTC. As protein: CASSPRGVVRYGYTF.

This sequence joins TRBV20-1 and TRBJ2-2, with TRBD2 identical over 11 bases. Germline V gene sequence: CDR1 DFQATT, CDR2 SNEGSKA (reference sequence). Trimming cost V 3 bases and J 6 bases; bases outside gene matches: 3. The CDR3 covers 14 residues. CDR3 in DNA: TGCAGTGCTAGTAGCGGGAGGGGTCCCGGGGAGCTGTTTTTT. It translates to CSASSGRGPGELFF.

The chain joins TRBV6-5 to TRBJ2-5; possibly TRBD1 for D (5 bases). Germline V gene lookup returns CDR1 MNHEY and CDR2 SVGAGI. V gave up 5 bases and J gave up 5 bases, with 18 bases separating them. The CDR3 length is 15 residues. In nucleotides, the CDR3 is TGTGCCAGCAGTCCCACCGGCAGGGATGGGGAGACCCAGTACTTC. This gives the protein CASSPTGRDGETQYF.

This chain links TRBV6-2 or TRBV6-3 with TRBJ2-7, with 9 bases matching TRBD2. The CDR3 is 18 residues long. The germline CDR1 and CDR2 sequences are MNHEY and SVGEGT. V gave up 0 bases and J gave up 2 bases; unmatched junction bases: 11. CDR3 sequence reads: CASSYSPLSGGPTYEQYF. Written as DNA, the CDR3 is TGTGCCAGCAGTTACTCGCCCCTAAGCGGGGGGCCGACCTACGAGCAGTACTTC.

The CDR3 protein is CATSREFGRANNEQFF. The DNA for the CDR3 is TGTGCCACCAGCAGAGAATTCGGCAGGGCAAACAATGAGCAGTTCTTC. The chain carries TRBV15 and TRBJ2-1, with D possibly TRBD1 on 5 matching bases. CDR1 is LNHNV, CDR2 YYDKDF, per germline (reference sequence). The CDR3 consists of 16 residues. Trimming shortened V by 0 bases and J by 5 bases, and 14 bases separated the two germline ends.

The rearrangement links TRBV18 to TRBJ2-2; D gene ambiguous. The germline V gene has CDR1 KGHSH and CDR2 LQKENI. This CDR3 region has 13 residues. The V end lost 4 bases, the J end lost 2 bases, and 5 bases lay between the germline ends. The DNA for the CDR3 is TGTGCCAGCTCACTTAAAAACACCGGGGAGCTGTTTTTT. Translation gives CASSLKNTGELFF. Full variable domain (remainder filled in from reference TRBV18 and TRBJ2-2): NAGVMQNPRHLVRRRGQEARLRCSPMKGHSHVYWYRQLPEEGLKFMVYLQKENIIDESGMPKERFSAEFPKEGPSILRIQQVVRGDSAAYFCASSLKNTGELFFGEGSRLTVL.

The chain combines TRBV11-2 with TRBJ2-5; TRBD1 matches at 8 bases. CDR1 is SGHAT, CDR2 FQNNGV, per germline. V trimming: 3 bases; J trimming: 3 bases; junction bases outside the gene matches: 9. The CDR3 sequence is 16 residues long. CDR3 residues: CASSFLRTGWEETQYF. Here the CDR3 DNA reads TGTGCCAGCAGCTTTCTCCGGACAGGGTGGGAAGAGACCCAGTACTTC.

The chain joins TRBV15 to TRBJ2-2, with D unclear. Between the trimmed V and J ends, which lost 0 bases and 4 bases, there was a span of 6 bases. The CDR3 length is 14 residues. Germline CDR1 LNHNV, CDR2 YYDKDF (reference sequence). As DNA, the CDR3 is TGTGCCACCAGCAGAGACTACCTCACCGGGGAGCTGTTTTTT. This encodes CATSRDYLTGELFF.

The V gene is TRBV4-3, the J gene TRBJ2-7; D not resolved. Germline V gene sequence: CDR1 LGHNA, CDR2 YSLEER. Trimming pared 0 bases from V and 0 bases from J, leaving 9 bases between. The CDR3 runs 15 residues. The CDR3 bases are TGCGCCAGCAGCCAAGATTTCGCCGGCTCCTACGAGCAGTACTTC. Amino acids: CASSQDFAGSYEQYF.

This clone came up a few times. CDR3 residues: CASSAGAGPTIYF. The CDR3 coding sequence is TGTGCCAGCAGCGCAGGGGCCGGGCCCACCATATATTTT. The chain links TRBV7-6 to TRBJ1-3; possibly TRBD1 for D (6 bases). Germline V gene sequence: CDR1 SGHVS, CDR2 FNYEAQ. Trimming shortened V by 5 bases and J by 9 bases, and 14 bases separated the two germline ends. This CDR3 spans 13 amino acids. Filled out from reference TRBV7-6 and TRBJ1-3, the complete variable domain reads GAGVSQSPRYKVTKRGQDVALRCDPISGHVSLYWYRQALGQGPEFLTYFNYEAQQDKSGLPNDRFSAERPEGSISTLTIQRTEQRDSAMYRCASSAGAGPTIYFGEGSWLTVV.

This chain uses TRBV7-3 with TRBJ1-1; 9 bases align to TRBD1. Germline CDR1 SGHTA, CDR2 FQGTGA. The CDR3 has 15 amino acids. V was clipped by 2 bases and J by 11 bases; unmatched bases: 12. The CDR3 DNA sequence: TGTGCCAGCAGCTTATCGGGACAGGGCCTAGGGGTGGCTTTCTTT. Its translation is CASSLSGQGLGVAFF.